The count of the clone carrying this T cell receptor beta chain is one. The data were taken from a study of shared T cell receptors in the human thymus. The germline V and J ends were trimmed by 0 bases and 7 bases, with 22 bases remaining between them. Germline V lookup: CDR1 LGHNT, CDR2 FRNRAP. CDR3 length equals 18 residues. The method was immunoSEQ multiplex PCR; TCRdb's version includes in-frame clones alone and lacks a portion of them. This sample carries roughly 410,000 clones, around 95% of them seen once, and the ten largest clones take roughly 0.021%. V is TRBV12-5 and J is TRBJ2-1; possible D gene TRBD2, 6 bases. The TCR originated in a human donor. The source material was thymocytes. CDR3 nucleotide sequence: TGTGCTAGTGGTTTGGTAGAAAGGGAATCGGGAGTCGGGAATGAGCAGTTCTTC. Encoded protein: CASGLVERESGVGNEQFF.